This TCR beta chain was sequenced during a study of HIV-infected children after antiretroviral therapy interruption. Across the study: Four children interrupted treatment; four stayed on continuous treatment. Median age was approximately 10 years (interruption) and 8 years (continuous). Recorded EBV and CMV exposure existed for most children.

Germline V lookup: CDR1 DFQATT, CDR2 SNEGSKA (reference sequence). This CDR3 comprises 15 residues. V lost 6 bases, J lost 4 bases, and 8 bases stayed unmatched. Study observations and caveats: Naive CD4+ sequences overlapped less between time points once interruption began.

Unique molecular identifiers were included in an RNA-based 3' RACE TCR library. One entry per CDR3 protein results from TCRdb running MiXCR on the 3' RACE reads. The sample contains approximately 96,000 distinct CDR3 sequences, about 7% of which appear only once. This clonotype was recorded many times. Antigen unknown. Treatment reported: PENTA 11 planned treatment interruption arm or continuous ART arm. The sample was CD45RA+ CD4+ T cells from PBMCs, pooled from several time points, taken from a donor given antiretroviral therapy, either interrupted or continuous. The subset is: naive CD4+ CD45RA+ CD45RO- T cells. The sequence derives from a pool of human donors with HIV. The chain recombines TRBV20-1 with TRBJ2-2; 10 nucleotides line up with TRBD1. The CDR3, as DNA: TGCAGTGCGCGACAGGGGGCAGGAAGCACCGGGGAGCTGTTTTTT. As protein: CSARQGAGSTGELFF.